The 32 T cell receptor beta chains below come from one sample, sequenced in a study of blood T cell repertoires in COVID-19. Method: immunoSEQ multiplex PCR; TCRdb's copy keeps in-frame clones and lacks some. Seen here are about 38,000 clones, nearly 90% observed once, and the top ten hold around 4.5%. The sequencing sample was made of peripheral blood. These receptors all stem from a man in his 60s with COVID-19, enrolled during active disease.

The gene calls are TRBV7-2 and TRBJ2-1; D not certain. V lost 3 bases, J lost 5 bases, and 8 bases lay in between. Germline V CDR1 and CDR2: SGHTA, FQGNSA. This CDR3 has 13 residues. The CDR3 bases are TGTGCCAGCAGCTTGGCGGCAAACAATGAGCAGTTCTTC. Its protein is CASSLAANNEQFF.

V and J are TRBV11-1 and TRBJ2-3; a weak D match, TRBD1 (5 bases). Trimming took off 5 bases at V and 3 bases at J, with 15 bases between the two ends. The germline CDR1 and CDR2 sequences are SGHAT and FQDESV (reference sequence). The CDR3 is made up of 15 amino acids. CDR3 residues: CASSPVRGWTDTQYF. The CDR3 nucleotides are TGTGCCAGCAGCCCCGTAAGGGGTTGGACAGATACGCAGTATTTT.

This chain links TRBV5-1 with TRBJ1-1; 7 positions match TRBD1. Germline V gives CDR1 SGHRS, CDR2 YFSETQ. There are 15 residues in the CDR3. The trim removed 4 bases at V and 1 base at J, leaving 7 bases unmatched. This CDR3 reads CASSRQGTPNTEAFF. The CDR3 DNA follows: TGCGCCAGCAGCCGACAGGGAACCCCGAACACTGAAGCTTTCTTT.

This chain links TRBV7-2 with TRBJ2-7, with 8 bases lining up with TRBD2. The CDR3 spans 14 residues. Unmatched junction bases numbered 1, after V lost 0 bases and J lost 3 bases. Germline CDR1 reads SGHTA; CDR2 reads FQGNSA. CDR3 DNA: TGTGCCAGCAGCTTAGCAGCGGGAGACTACGAGCAGTACTTC. Translating it yields CASSLAAGDYEQYF.

This chain links TRBV9 with TRBJ1-6; the D gene is possibly TRBD1 (5 bases). V shed 0 bases and J shed 10 bases, with 14 bases lying between them. The germline CDR1 and CDR2 sequences are SGDLS and YYNGEE. The CDR3 totals 15 residues. The DNA for the CDR3 is TGTGCCAGCAGCGTAGAAACAGCCGGGGGATCACCCCTCCACTTT. It specifies CASSVETAGGSPLHF. Full variable domain (rest looked up from reference TRBV9 and TRBJ1-6): DSGVTQTPKHLITATGQRVTLRCSPRSGDLSVYWYQQSLDQGLQFLIQYYNGEERAKGNILERFSAQQFPDLHSELNLSSLELGDSALYFCASSVETAGGSPLHFGNGTRLTVT.

The V and J genes are TRBV28 and TRBJ1-1; D may be TRBD1 (5 bases). The CDR3 runs 14 residues. Trimming took 2 bases from V and 11 from J, leaving 18 bases between them. CDR1 is MDHEN and CDR2 is SYDVKM in the germline V gene. CDR3 bases: TGTGCCAGCAGTTTAGGACCTAGTTGGGGGGATGCTTTCTTT. Amino acid sequence: CASSLGPSWGDAFF.

Remarks on this clone: A junction boundary mismatches the germline segment, possibly from a read error. This sequence joins TRBV6-5 and TRBJ1-4; the D is unclear. The germline V gene encodes CDR1 MNHEY and CDR2 SVGAGI. This CDR3 contains 12 residues. CDR3 residues: CASMAVNGKLFF. For the CDR3, the DNA is TGTGCCAGCATGGCAGTGAATGGAAAACTGTTTTTT.

The chain couples TRBV12-3 or TRBV12-4 to TRBJ1-2; 8 nucleotides line up with TRBD1. Trimming took 8 bases from V and 2 from J; bases not matched to a gene: 4. The CDR3 runs to 13 residues. The CDR3 coding sequence is TGTGCCAGCGGACAGGGACAGAACTATGGCTACACCTTC. This gives the protein CASGQGQNYGYTF.

The chain joins TRBV30 to TRBJ1-2; possibly TRBD1 for D (5 bases). Trimming shortened V by 3 bases and J by 6 bases, and 14 bases separated the two germline ends. There are 13 residues in the CDR3. The V gene's germline CDR1 is GTSNPN and CDR2 SVGIG (reference sequence). The CDR3 bases are TGTGCCTGGAGAGGCAGGGATCGACATGGCTACACCTTC. It translates to CAWRGRDRHGYTF.

This chain links TRBV11-2 with TRBJ2-1, with D unresolved. Looked up from germline, CDR1 is SGHAT and CDR2 is FQNNGV. Trimming took 3 bases from V and 8 from J, leaving 11 bases between them. CDR3 size: 13 residues. CDR3 DNA sequence: TGTGCCAGCAGCTTTTCCCCGCGTGATGAGCAGTTCTTC. This sequence encodes CASSFSPRDEQFF.

The rearrangement joins TRBV28 to TRBJ2-7; D is possibly TRBD2 (5 bases). The CDR3 sequence is 16 residues long. The ends were cut back, 6 bases at V and 0 bases at J, with 18 bases in the middle. Germline CDR1 reads MDHEN; CDR2 reads SYDVKM. CDR3 region: CASRAGAGADSYEQYF. In DNA form, the CDR3 reads TGTGCCAGCAGGGCTGGTGCAGGAGCGGACTCCTACGAGCAGTACTTC.

This chain joins TRBV5-4 and TRBJ2-7; 12 bases fit TRBD2. The CDR3 contains 17 residues. Germline V gene data show CDR1 as SGHNT and CDR2 as YYREEE (reference sequence). Germline trimming cut 0 bases from V and 0 bases from J; bases unmatched to any gene: 4. The CDR3 sequence is CASSLGLAGVDSYEQYF. In nucleotides, the CDR3 is TGTGCCAGCAGCTTGGGACTAGCGGGAGTCGACTCCTACGAGCAGTACTTC.

The rearrangement links TRBV28 to TRBJ1-2, with 8 bases lining up with TRBD1. The V segment lost 3 bases and the J segment 8 bases; nucleotides outside the gene matches: 5. Germline lookup yields CDR1 MDHEN and CDR2 SYDVKM. The CDR3 sequence is 13 residues long. CDR3 sequence: CASSLLQGEGYTF. The CDR3 DNA reads TGTGCCAGCAGTTTGCTACAGGGGGAAGGCTACACCTTC.

This chain connects TRBV10-3 to TRBJ1-5, with 10 bases identical to TRBD1. The V gene's germline CDR1 is ENHRY and CDR2 SYGVKD. The CDR3 runs 16 residues. With V trimmed by 3 bases and J by 7 bases, 9 bases remained unmatched. The CDR3, as DNA: TGTGCCATCAGTGATATGACAGGGGGCTCAGGACAGCCCCAGCATTTT. Amino acids: CAISDMTGGSGQPQHF.

In the case of this clone: Compared with germline, one end of the junction differs, possibly owing to a read error. This chain joins TRBV19 and TRBJ2-7; D is ambiguous. The CDR3 has 13 amino acids. The germline gives CDR1 LNHDA, CDR2 SQIVND (reference sequence). The CDR3 protein is CASSMSAAYAQYF. DNA of the CDR3: TGTGCCAGTAGTATGTCCGCCGCCTACGCGCAGTACTTC.

The count of this clone is one. This rearrangement joins TRBV24-1 to TRBJ1-2; tentatively, D is TRBD1 (5 bases). CDR3 size: 14 residues. The V gene lost 4 bases and the J gene lost 4 bases, with 12 bases spanning the gap. Germline V CDR1 and CDR2: KGHDR, SFDVKD. The CDR3 nucleotides are TGTGCCACCAGTGACCCCCAGACAGCCTATGGCTACACCTTC. It yields the protein CATSDPQTAYGYTF.

The chain combines TRBV6-2 or TRBV6-3 with TRBJ2-5; 7 bases are shared with TRBD1. The CDR3 is made up of 16 amino acids. Germline CDR1 is MNHEY and CDR2 is SVGEGT. With 4 bases clipped from V and 5 bases from J, the junction kept 13 bases outside the gene matches. As DNA, the CDR3 is TGTGCCAGCAGTTCGATAGGGGGCCGGAAGCGGGAGACCCAGTACTTC. Protein sequence: CASSSIGGRKRETQYF.

The gene calls are TRBV9 and TRBJ2-2; maybe TRBD1 (6 bases). The CDR3 sequence is 14 residues long. Trimming cost V 1 base and J 5 bases, with 9 bases left between them. Germline-derived CDR1 and CDR2 are SGDLS and YYNGEE. The CDR3 nucleotides read TGTGCCAGCAGCGTACAGGGGAATACCGGGGAGCTGTTTTTT. Translation gives CASSVQGNTGELFF.

The gene calls are TRBV28 and TRBJ1-1; D is uncertain. Germline CDR1 is MDHEN and CDR2 is SYDVKM. V was trimmed by 2 bases and J by 0 bases, leaving 4 bases between them. This CDR3 is built from 13 residues. The CDR3 region has the DNA TGTGCCAGCAGTTTAGGGCTGAACACTGAAGCTTTCTTT. This translates into CASSLGLNTEAFF.

The table lists this clone with a few counts. This rearrangement joins TRBV2 to TRBJ2-7, with TRBD2 matching over 10 bases. Germline CDR1 reads SNHLY; CDR2 reads FYNNEI. The CDR3 covers 16 residues. The V and J ends lost 11 bases and 4 bases, in that order; junction bases with no gene match: 17. In DNA form, the CDR3 reads TGTGCCGCAGCAGTGACTCCTAGCGGGGGTAGGTACGAGCAGTACTTC. Translating it yields CAAAVTPSGGRYEQYF. The complete variable domain, with remaining parts taken from reference TRBV2 and TRBJ2-7, reads EPEVTQTPSHQVTQMGQEVILRCVPISNHLYFYWYRQILGQKVEFLVSFYNNEISEKSEIFDDQFSVERPDGSNFTLKIRSTKLEDSAMYFCAAAVTPSGGRYEQYFGPGTRLTVT.

The chain is built from TRBV30 and TRBJ2-3; D may be TRBD1 (6 bases). The germline CDR1 and CDR2 sequences are GTSNPN and SVGIG (reference sequence). V lost 4 bases and J 2 bases, leaving 19 bases between the germline ends. The CDR3 runs to 16 residues. The CDR3, as DNA: TGTGCCTGGATCCCTAGGGGGACCGGACCCACAGATACGCAGTATTTT. Residues: CAWIPRGTGPTDTQYF.

V and J are TRBV4-2 and TRBJ2-7; 11 bases align to TRBD2. The V and J ends lost 1 base and 3 bases, in that order; junction bases with no gene match: 2. Germline-derived CDR1 and CDR2 are LGHNA and YNFKEQ. The CDR3 runs 15 residues. CDR3 protein: CASSQAGTSGYEQYF. The CDR3 bases are TGTGCCAGCAGCCAAGCCGGGACTAGCGGCTACGAGCAGTACTTC.

The gene calls are TRBV3-1 (or the pseudogene TRBV3-2) and TRBJ1-3; 8 bases align to TRBD1. The junction had 8 bases not matched to a gene; V was cut back by 1 base and J by 3 bases. Germline values: CDR1 LGHDT, CDR2 YNNKEL (reference sequence). This CDR3 spans 17 amino acids. For the CDR3, the DNA is TGTGCCAGCAGCCAAGCCGTGGACAGGGCGTTTGGAAACACCATATATTTT. This encodes CASSQAVDRAFGNTIYF.

This sequence joins TRBV7-2 and TRBJ1-1; tentatively, D is TRBD1 (6 bases). The germline gives CDR1 SGHTA, CDR2 FQGNSA. Trimming stripped 1 base from V and 0 bases from J, with 12 bases between. The length of the CDR3 is 16 residues. This CDR3 reads CASSLVGTTMNTEAFF. The CDR3 coding sequence is TGTGCCAGCAGCTTAGTCGGGACAACTATGAACACTGAAGCTTTCTTT.

This sequence joins TRBV2 and TRBJ2-2; D call uncertain. The CDR3 runs to 14 residues. V lost 8 bases to trimming and J lost 1 base, with 11 bases between them. The germline V gene has CDR1 SNHLY and CDR2 FYNNEI. The CDR3 reads CASGLSRNTGELFF. The CDR3, as DNA: TGTGCCAGCGGTTTAAGTAGGAACACCGGGGAGCTGTTTTTT.

The chain links TRBV7-9 to TRBJ1-5, with D unresolved. V lost 1 base and J 7 bases, leaving 5 bases between the germline ends. The length of the CDR3 is 12 residues. From germline, CDR1 is SEHNR and CDR2 FQNEAQ (reference sequence). This CDR3 is CASSLDTQPQHF. The CDR3 DNA is TGTGCCAGCAGCTTAGACACCCAGCCCCAGCATTTT.

The rearrangement links TRBV4-3 to TRBJ1-6; D remains ambiguous. Trimming left V 0 bases short and J 9 bases short, with 12 bases between. Germline assignment: CDR1 LGHNA and CDR2 YSLEER. CDR3 length: 15 amino acids. CDR3 protein: CASSQDYVGVSPLHF. Written as DNA, the CDR3 is TGCGCCAGCAGCCAAGATTATGTCGGGGTTTCACCCCTCCACTTT.

The rearrangement links TRBV7-2 to TRBJ1-2; a possible D gene is TRBD1 (5 bases). The CDR3 is 12 residues long. Germline CDR1 SGHTA, CDR2 FQGNSA. Trimming took 5 bases from V and 3 from J, leaving 7 bases between them. CDR3 amino acids: CASSDRHYGYTF. CDR3 sequence (DNA): TGTGCCAGCAGCGACAGACACTATGGCTACACCTTC. Looking up the rest from reference TRBV7-2 and TRBJ1-2 gives the full variable domain: GAGVSQSPSNKVTEKGKDVELRCDPISGHTALYWYRQSLGQGLEFLIYFQGNSAPDKSGLPSDRFSAERTGGSVSTLTIQRTQQEDSAVYLCASSDRHYGYTFGSGTRLTVV.

J is TRBJ2-1 and V is TRBV5-6; D might be TRBD2 (6 bases). The CDR3 totals 14 residues. The V end lost 1 base, the J end lost 8 bases, and 13 bases lay between the germline ends. Germline V CDR1 and CDR2: SGHDT, YYEEEE. The CDR3 reads CASSLREVFDEQFF. CDR3 DNA: TGTGCCAGCAGCTTGAGGGAGGTTTTCGATGAGCAGTTCTTC.

The gene calls are TRBV6-1 and TRBJ1-1; TRBD1 matches 8 bases. Germline V gene sequence: CDR1 MNHNS, CDR2 SASEGT. CDR3 size: 13 residues. J gave up 4 bases and V 3 bases, and 1 base lay outside the gene matches. CDR3 in amino acids: CASSDRGPTEAFF. The DNA for the CDR3 is TGTGCCAGCAGTGACAGGGGGCCCACTGAAGCTTTCTTT.

A single count supports this clone. The gene calls are TRBV5-1 and TRBJ2-6, with D perhaps TRBD1 (6 bases). Trimming took off 4 bases at V and 0 bases at J, with 14 bases between the two ends. The CDR3 has 17 residues. The germline gives CDR1 SGHRS, CDR2 YFSETQ. The CDR3: CASSLLPDSSGANVLTF. In nucleotides, the CDR3 is TGCGCCAGCAGCCTTCTACCGGACAGCTCTGGGGCCAACGTCCTGACTTTC.

This chain connects TRBV3-1 (or the pseudogene TRBV3-2) to TRBJ2-2, with 10 bases fitting TRBD2. The CDR3 spans 14 residues. V dropped 6 bases and J dropped 5; count of bases not matched to a gene: 3. CDR1 and CDR2 from the germline V gene are LGHDT and YNNKEL (reference sequence). The CDR3 region is CASRHSGRTGELFF. CDR3 DNA sequence: TGTGCCAGCAGGCATAGCGGGAGGACCGGGGAGCTGTTTTTT.